The 3 T cell receptor beta chains below all came from one sample that was sequenced in a study of cytomegalovirus exposure and HLA in healthy donors. Method: immunoSEQ multiplex PCR; TCRdb's copy keeps in-frame clones and lacks some. The sample has approximately 270,000 clones, about 86% seen once. The material sequenced was PBMCs. The receptors stem from a young woman in good health and CMV-seronegative.

This rearrangement joins TRBV5-1 to TRBJ2-7; tentatively, D is TRBD1 (6 bases). Looked up from germline, CDR1 is SGHRS and CDR2 is YFSETQ. This CDR3 is built from 13 residues. Trimming removed 4 bases from V and 6 bases from J, with 14 bases in between. Here the CDR3 DNA reads TGCGCCAGCAGCGGGATTGACAGGTCCGAGCAGTACTTC. This translates into CASSGIDRSEQYF. The full variable domain, its missing parts supplied by reference TRBV5-1 and TRBJ2-7, is KAGVTQTPRYLIKTRGQQVTLSCSPISGHRSVSWYQQTPGQGLQFLFEYFSETQRNKGNFPGRFSGRQFSNSRSEMNVSTLELGDSALYLCASSGIDRSEQYFGPGTRLTVT.

V and J are TRBV14 and TRBJ2-7, with TRBD1 matching over 8 bases. This CDR3 spans 15 amino acids. J lost 2 bases, V lost 4 bases, and 7 bases had no gene match. Germline assignment: CDR1 SGHDN and CDR2 FVKESK. In DNA form, the CDR3 reads TGTGCCAGCAGCCGGGCCGGGACAGGAGCCTACGAGCAGTACTTC. Encoded protein: CASSRAGTGAYEQYF.

J is TRBJ2-3 and V is TRBV27, with D uncertain. This CDR3 is 14 amino acids long. V lost 10 bases, J lost 2 bases, and 16 bases lay in between. CDR1 and CDR2 (germline): MNHEY, SMNVEV (reference sequence). The CDR3 is CATGRVSTTDTQYF. The CDR3 DNA reads as TGTGCCACCGGCCGGGTTTCCACCACAGATACGCAGTATTTT.